One sample yielded the 17 T cell receptor beta chains listed below, sequenced in a study of cytomegalovirus exposure and HLA in healthy donors. Sequencing was performed with immunoSEQ multiplex PCR; in TCRdb, only in-frame clones are kept and a portion is missing. The repertoire consists of approximately 230,000 clones, with about 90% occurring once and the leading ten covering approximately 12%. The specimen sequenced was PBMCs. The receptors were gathered from a man aged 18 to 30 in good health and CMV-seropositive.

The rearrangement joins TRBV11-2 to TRBJ2-7; unclear D gene. V shed 2 bases and J shed 5 bases, with 7 bases lying between them. From germline, CDR1 is SGHAT and CDR2 FQNNGV. This CDR3 has 12 residues. CDR3: CASSLNRDEQYF. DNA for the CDR3: TGTGCCAGCAGCTTAAATCGGGACGAGCAGTACTTC.

The J gene is TRBJ1-2, the V gene TRBV7-6, with D hard to call. Deletions cut 3 bases from V and 0 bases from J, with 11 bases between. The CDR3 is 15 residues long. The germline V gene has CDR1 SGHVS and CDR2 FNYEAQ. CDR3 DNA sequence: TGTGCCAGCAGCTTGAGGCCAGACCCTAACTATGGCTACACCTTC. Its protein is CASSLRPDPNYGYTF. Drawing the rest from reference TRBV7-6 and TRBJ1-2, the complete variable domain is GAGVSQSPRYKVTKRGQDVALRCDPISGHVSLYWYRQALGQGPEFLTYFNYEAQQDKSGLPNDRFSAERPEGSISTLTIQRTEQRDSAMYRCASSLRPDPNYGYTFGSGTRLTVV.

In this sample, this clone turned up once. The V call is TRBV5-1, the J call TRBJ2-5; the D gene is possibly TRBD1 (5 bases). The CDR3 contains 12 residues. Germline CDR1 and CDR2: SGHRS and YFSETQ. The germline V and J ends were trimmed by 5 bases and 7 bases, with 12 bases remaining between them. The CDR3 is CASSTTQGTQYF. DNA of the CDR3: TGCGCCAGCAGTACGACTCAGGGGACCCAGTACTTC.

The CDR3, as DNA: TGTGCCAGCAGCCCCCAGCTCGGCACTGAAGCTTTCTTT. Translation gives CASSPQLGTEAFF. This chain links TRBV11-2 with TRBJ1-1; D not certain. V gave up 5 bases and J gave up 4 bases, with 11 bases separating them. The CDR3 totals 13 residues. Germline values: CDR1 SGHAT, CDR2 FQNNGV.

This chain joins TRBV6-5 and TRBJ2-1; perhaps TRBD2 as D (6 bases). The germline gives CDR1 MNHEY, CDR2 SVGAGI. The CDR3 is 13 residues long. Trimming took off 6 bases at V and 4 bases at J, with 10 bases between the two ends. CDR3 protein: CASRGLLYNEQFF. CDR3 nucleotides: TGTGCCAGCAGGGGACTCCTATACAATGAGCAGTTCTTC.

The gene calls are TRBV4-1 and TRBJ2-3; 14 nucleotides agree with TRBD2. Germline trimming cut 4 bases from V and 3 bases from J; bases unmatched to any gene: 3. The germline V gene encodes CDR1 MGHRA and CDR2 YSYEKL. The CDR3 has 16 amino acids. CDR3 coding DNA: TGCGCCAGCAGCCTGGGACTAGCGGGAGTTACAGATACGCAGTATTTT. It is translated as CASSLGLAGVTDTQYF.

The rearrangement links TRBV7-9 to TRBJ1-3, with D maybe TRBD1 (5 bases). The CDR3 runs to 14 residues. The V gene's germline CDR1 is SEHNR and CDR2 FQNEAQ (reference sequence). With 5 bases removed from V and 2 bases from J, the gap between germline ends came to 10 bases. Here the CDR3 DNA reads TGTGCCAGCAGCGTCAGGGCCGCTGGAAACACCATATATTTT. It translates to CASSVRAAGNTIYF.

The gene calls are TRBV6-1 and TRBJ1-5; tentatively, D is TRBD1 (5 bases). The CDR3 consists of 14 residues. V was trimmed by 3 bases and J by 5 bases, leaving 11 bases between them. Germline V lookup: CDR1 MNHNS, CDR2 SASEGT. CDR3 in amino acids: CASSDLGGDQPQHF. The DNA of the CDR3 is TGTGCCAGCAGTGATTTGGGGGGTGATCAGCCCCAGCATTTT.

This clone appeared once. V usage is TRBV5-1 and J usage is TRBJ1-5, with D perhaps TRBD1 (5 bases). The V end lost 4 bases, the J end lost 8 bases, and 13 bases lay between the germline ends. This CDR3 spans 13 amino acids. Germline-derived CDR1 and CDR2 are SGHRS and YFSETQ. The CDR3 coding sequence is TGCGCCAGCAGCCCGGGGGGGGGTGAGCCCCAGCATTTT. This encodes CASSPGGGEPQHF.

The chain employs TRBV5-6 and TRBJ2-2; no clear D gene. Germline V gene sequence: CDR1 SGHDT, CDR2 YYEEEE. V lost 2 bases to trimming and J lost 2 bases, with 10 bases between them. The CDR3 runs to 15 residues. The CDR3 DNA sequence: TGTGCCAGCAGCTTAGTCCCCTCCAACACCGGGGAGCTGTTTTTT. Translating it yields CASSLVPSNTGELFF.

The chain carries TRBV28 and TRBJ2-7; 7 bases line up with TRBD2. This CDR3 has 15 residues. Per germline, CDR1 MDHEN and CDR2 SYDVKM. Losses at the gene ends were 2 bases for V and 2 bases for J; bases not matched to a gene: 6. The CDR3 here is CASSLGGEGPYEQYF. The CDR3 DNA sequence: TGTGCCAGCAGTTTAGGAGGGGAGGGACCCTACGAGCAGTACTTC. Looking up the rest from reference TRBV28 and TRBJ2-7 gives the full variable domain: DVKVTQSSRYLVKRTGEKVFLECVQDMDHENMFWYRQDPGLGLRLIYFSYDVKMKEKGDIPEGYSVSREKKERFSLILESASTNQTSMYLCASSLGGEGPYEQYFGPGTRLTVT.

This chain connects TRBV5-4 to TRBJ2-1; tentatively, D is TRBD1 (6 bases). The CDR3 length is 14 residues. Germline CDR1 is SGHNT and CDR2 is YYREEE (reference sequence). Trimming removed 0 bases at V and 8 bases at J, with 12 bases between. CDR3 in DNA: TGTGCCAGCAGCTTGGTGGGGGCGGCGGATGAGCAGTTCTTC. This encodes CASSLVGAADEQFF.

The chain employs TRBV7-2 and TRBJ2-5; the D gene is possibly TRBD2 (5 bases). Trimming left V 4 bases short and J 5 bases short, with 17 bases between. CDR1 and CDR2 (germline): SGHTA, FQGNSA. CDR3 length: 15 amino acids. The CDR3 is CASSSTEGPWETQYF. CDR3 DNA: TGTGCCAGCAGCTCTACCGAGGGCCCCTGGGAGACCCAGTACTTC.

The V call is TRBV7-2, the J call TRBJ2-7; no clear D gene. V was clipped by 6 bases and J by 3 bases, with 9 bases between them. The CDR3 is 12 amino acids. CDR1 is SGHTA, CDR2 FQGNSA, per germline. The CDR3 DNA sequence: TGTGCCAGCAGTCCCTCTCGCTACGAGCAGTACTTC. Translating gives CASSPSRYEQYF.

There are a few counts of this clone. The chain uses TRBV2 and TRBJ2-7; D unresolved. The V end was cut by 3 bases, the J end by 2 bases, with 8 bases between. Per germline, CDR1 SNHLY and CDR2 FYNNEI. CDR3 length: 13 residues. CDR3 sequence reads: CASSDYEPYEQYF. In DNA, the CDR3 is TGTGCCAGCAGTGATTATGAGCCCTACGAGCAGTACTTC.

This clone showed up just once. The chain combines TRBV9 with TRBJ1-2, with D perhaps matching TRBD1 (5 bases). Trimming removed 0 bases at V and 3 bases at J, with 9 bases between. Germline-derived CDR1 and CDR2 are SGDLS and YYNGEE. This CDR3 comprises 14 residues. The CDR3 bases are TGTGCCAGCAGCGTAGACAAAGGGGACTATGGCTACACCTTC. As protein: CASSVDKGDYGYTF.

The chain combines TRBV11-2 with TRBJ2-7, with TRBD2 matching 7 bases. Germline V gene data show CDR1 as SGHAT and CDR2 as FQNNGV. CDR3 length equals 16 residues. The V segment lost 0 bases and the J segment 5 bases; nucleotides outside the gene matches: 10. The CDR3 DNA reads as TGTGCCAGCAGCTTAGATTGGGGGGGTAATGGAAACGAGCAGTACTTC. Residues: CASSLDWGGNGNEQYF.